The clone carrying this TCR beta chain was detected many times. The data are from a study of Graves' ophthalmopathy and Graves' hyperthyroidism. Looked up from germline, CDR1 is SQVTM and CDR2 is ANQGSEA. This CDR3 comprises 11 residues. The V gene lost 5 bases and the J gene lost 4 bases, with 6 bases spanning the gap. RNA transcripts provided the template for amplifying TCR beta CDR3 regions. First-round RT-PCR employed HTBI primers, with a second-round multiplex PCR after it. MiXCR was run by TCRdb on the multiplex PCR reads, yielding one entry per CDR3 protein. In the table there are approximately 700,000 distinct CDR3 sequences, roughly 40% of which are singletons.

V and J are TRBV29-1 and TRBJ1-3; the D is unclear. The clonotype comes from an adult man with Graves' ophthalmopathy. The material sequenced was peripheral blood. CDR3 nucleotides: TGCAGCGTTAGGGAAGGAAACACCATATATTTT. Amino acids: CSVREGNTIYF.